The rows below give T cell receptor beta chains drawn from one sample of a study of blood T cell repertoires in COVID-19. Sequenced by immunoSEQ multiplex PCR; TCRdb stores in-frame clones only, minus some. The sample has around 320,000 clones; roughly 90% are singletons. The sequenced sample consisted of peripheral blood. These receptors were collected from a young man with active or convalescent COVID-19. Both conserved end residues are part of each CDR3.

J: TRBJ1-6
V: TRBV2
CDR3: CASSDNPPTGAAYSPLHF

J: TRBJ1-4
V: TRBV10-3
CDR3: CAISESGGGGTNEKLFF

J: TRBJ1-1
V: TRBV3-1/TRBV3-2
CDR3: CASSQRTGNTEAFF

J: TRBJ1-4
V: TRBV9
CDR3: CASSVGLRGLGEKLFF

J: TRBJ2-1
V: TRBV7-9
CDR3: CASSLRLAGERQFF

J: TRBJ2-7
V: TRBV6-5
CDR3: CASSSSYGLIPGQYF

J: TRBJ2-1
V: TRBV5-8
CDR3: CASRTTGYGSYNEQFF

J: TRBJ2-2
V: TRBV4-3
CDR3: CASSQVENGAGELFF

J: TRBJ1-2
V: TRBV2
CDR3: CAIKLTEIYGYTF

J: TRBJ1-1
V: TRBV7-9
CDR3: CASSFQGWTEAFF

J: TRBJ1-1
V: TRBV6-5
CDR3: CASSKENRGGTEAFF

J: TRBJ1-5
V: TRBV5-1
CDR3: CASSLGAGGQPQHF

J: TRBJ2-2
V: TRBV29-1
CDR3: CSVAGGTGELFF

J: TRBJ2-1
V: TRBV15
CDR3: CATSTRLAGGRDNEQFF

J: TRBJ2-2
V: TRBV18
CDR3: CASSPRETGELFF

J: TRBJ2-1
V: TRBV6-1
CDR3: CASSKVPSGGEWSEQFF

J: TRBJ1-4
V: TRBV19
CDR3: CASSIFLGQGDGKLFF

J: TRBJ2-7
V: TRBV9
CDR3: CASSVGLSRDAYEQYF

J: TRBJ1-6
V: TRBV5-5
CDR3: CASSPAGSRVLSPLHF

J: TRBJ2-1
V: TRBV12-5
CDR3: CASAPDTLYNEQFF

J: TRBJ2-7
V: TRBV6-5
CDR3: CASSYRGSGSYEQYF

J: TRBJ2-3
V: TRBV28
CDR3: CASSSRLAGEFSTDTQYF

J: TRBJ2-3
V: TRBV25-1
CDR3: CASSEIVLGGTDTQYF

J: TRBJ2-1
V: TRBV10-2
CDR3: CASSEYRGSYNEQFF

J: TRBJ2-1
V: TRBV19
CDR3: CASSIGASGSLREQFF